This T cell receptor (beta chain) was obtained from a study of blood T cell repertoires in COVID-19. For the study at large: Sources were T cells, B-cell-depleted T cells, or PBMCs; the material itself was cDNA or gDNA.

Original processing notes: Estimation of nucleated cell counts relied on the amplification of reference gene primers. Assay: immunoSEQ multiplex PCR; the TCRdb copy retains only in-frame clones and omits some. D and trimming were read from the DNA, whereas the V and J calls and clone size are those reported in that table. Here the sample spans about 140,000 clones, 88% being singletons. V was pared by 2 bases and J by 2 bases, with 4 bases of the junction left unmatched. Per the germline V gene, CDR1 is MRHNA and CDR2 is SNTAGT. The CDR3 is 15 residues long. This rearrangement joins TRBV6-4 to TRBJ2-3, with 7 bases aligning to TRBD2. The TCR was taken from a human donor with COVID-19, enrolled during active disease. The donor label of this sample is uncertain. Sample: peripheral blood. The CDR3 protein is CASSDNGGSTDTQYF. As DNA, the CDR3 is TGTGCCAGCAGTGACAACGGGGGGTCCACAGATACGCAGTATTTT.